Shown below are 18 T cell receptor beta chains from a single sample sequenced in a study of cytomegalovirus exposure and HLA in healthy donors. PCR was performed using 60 Vbeta and 13 Jbeta primers. TCRdb's copy holds only in-frame clones and misses some; the assay was immunoSEQ multiplex PCR. The table has 150,000 to 200,000 clones, over 65% seen once. The sequenced sample was PBMCs. The origin of the receptors is a young man in good health and CMV-seropositive.

The chain carries TRBV11-3 and TRBJ2-1; unclear D gene. The CDR3 has 15 residues. Germline V gives CDR1 SGHNT, CDR2 YENEEA. The V gene lost 5 bases and the J gene lost 0 bases, with 11 bases spanning the gap. The CDR3 bases are TGTGCCAGCAGCGCCCGGGTGGGCTCCTACAATGAGCAGTTCTTC. Residues: CASSARVGSYNEQFF.

The rearrangement joins TRBV30 to TRBJ1-2; TRBD1 might be the D (5 bases). CDR1 and CDR2 (germline): GTSNPN, SVGIG (reference sequence). Deletions cut 0 bases from V and 2 bases from J, with 13 bases between. The CDR3 runs 15 residues. Here the CDR3 DNA reads TGTGCCTGGAGTGTACTTGGGGCTGAAAACTATGGCTACACCTTC. Its protein product is CAWSVLGAENYGYTF.

The rearrangement joins TRBV6-1 to TRBJ2-7, with D maybe TRBD1 (5 bases). Germline V gene data show CDR1 as MNHNS and CDR2 as SASEGT. The CDR3 has 15 amino acids. The germline V and J ends were trimmed by 6 bases and 12 bases, with 27 bases remaining between them. CDR3 nucleotide sequence: TGTGCCAGCAGAGTTAGCAGTGAAATTGTCAGGGAAGCGTACGTC. This gives the protein CASRVSSEIVREAYV.

The chain is built from TRBV11-3 and TRBJ1-1; D remains unclear. The germline gives CDR1 SGHNT, CDR2 YENEEA. This CDR3 has 14 amino acids. Trimming pared 3 bases from V and 1 base from J, leaving 9 bases between. The CDR3 DNA reads TGTGCCAGCAGCTTTTTCGACAAGAACACTGAAGCTTTCTTT. Translation: CASSFFDKNTEAFF.

This chain connects TRBV5-1 to TRBJ1-3; 8 bases are a match to TRBD1. The CDR3 is 17 amino acids. Germline-derived CDR1 and CDR2 are SGHRS and YFSETQ. Unmatched junction bases numbered 13, after V lost 4 bases and J lost 4 bases. This CDR3 is CASSTAGQGTSGNTIYF. CDR3 bases: TGCGCCAGCAGCACCGCCGGACAGGGTACCTCAGGAAACACCATATATTTT.

The gene calls are TRBV11-2 and TRBJ2-1; D is possibly TRBD2 (6 bases). Trimming shortened V by 2 bases and J by 7 bases, and 15 bases separated the two germline ends. CDR1 SGHAT and CDR2 FQNNGV come from the germline V gene. CDR3 length equals 15 residues. DNA of the CDR3: TGTGCCAGCAGCTTAATTGGGCTAGCGACAAATGAGCAGTTCTTC. It translates to CASSLIGLATNEQFF.

This chain uses TRBV19 with TRBJ2-2, with 7 bases that match TRBD1. CDR1 is LNHDA and CDR2 is SQIVND in the germline V gene (reference sequence). The CDR3 contains 14 residues. The junction had 6 bases not matched to a gene; V was cut back by 4 bases and J by 7 bases. CDR3 sequence reads: CASSTGGIVGELFF. CDR3 in DNA: TGTGCCAGTAGTACAGGGGGTATCGTCGGGGAGCTGTTTTTT. Supplemented by reference TRBV19 and TRBJ2-2, the full variable domain reads DGGITQSPKYLFRKEGQNVTLSCEQNLNHDAMYWYRQDPGQGLRLIYYSQIVNDFQKGDIAEGYSVSREKKESFPLTVTSAQKNPTAFYLCASSTGGIVGELFFGEGSRLTVL.

This clone appeared a single time. The chain links TRBV29-1 to TRBJ1-1, with 10 bases matching TRBD1. Germline V gene data show CDR1 as SQVTM and CDR2 as ANQGSEA. V dropped 5 bases and J dropped 6; count of bases not matched to a gene: 12. This CDR3 has 15 residues. This chain's CDR3 is CSVFDRDRGLAEAFF. CDR3 nucleotides: TGCAGCGTTTTTGACCGGGACAGGGGTCTCGCTGAAGCTTTCTTT.

This clone was seen more than once but under ten times. The genes are TRBV10-2 and TRBJ1-4; 11 bases match TRBD1. The germline CDR1 and CDR2 sequences are WSHSY and SAAADI. V lost 3 bases, J lost 10 bases, and 4 bases stayed unmatched. This CDR3 region has 14 residues. In DNA form, the CDR3 reads TGCGCCAGCAGTGACCGGGACAGGGGGTCAAAACTGTTTTTT. Translation: CASSDRDRGSKLFF.

This clone turned up a few times. The gene calls are TRBV6-6 and TRBJ1-5; 7 nucleotides align to TRBD1. CDR1 and CDR2 (germline): MNHNY, SVGAGI (reference sequence). The V gene end was trimmed by 5 bases and the J gene end by 4 bases; junction bases not matched to a gene: 11. The CDR3 is 16 residues long. CDR3 residues: CASSTPNRGSNQPQHF. CDR3 DNA sequence: TGTGCCAGCAGTACCCCAAACAGGGGTAGTAATCAGCCCCAGCATTTT.

This chain links TRBV29-1 with TRBJ2-1; TRBD1 matches at 8 bases. Germline values: CDR1 SQVTM, CDR2 ANQGSEA. V dropped 6 bases and J dropped 6; count of bases not matched to a gene: 4. The CDR3 loop spans 12 amino acids. Here the CDR3 reads CSVRGPGNEQFF. The CDR3 bases are TGCAGCGTCAGGGGGCCGGGCAATGAGCAGTTCTTC.

The chain employs TRBV2 and TRBJ2-5; TRBD1 might be the D (6 bases). The CDR3 has 13 amino acids. The V end lost 6 bases, the J end lost 5 bases, and 13 bases lay between the germline ends. Germline assignment: CDR1 SNHLY and CDR2 FYNNEI. CDR3: CASRDDRSETQYF. The CDR3 nucleotides read TGTGCCAGCAGGGACGACAGGTCTGAGACCCAGTACTTC.

The V gene is TRBV15, the J gene TRBJ2-5; 7 bases line up with TRBD1. CDR3 length equals 17 residues. J was trimmed by 5 bases and V by 2 bases; bases with no gene match: 14. Germline V gene lookup returns CDR1 LNHNV and CDR2 YYDKDF (reference sequence). CDR3 sequence: CATSRSTTGNPPETQYF. CDR3 nucleotides: TGTGCCACCAGCAGATCCACGACAGGGAACCCTCCGGAGACCCAGTACTTC.

J is TRBJ2-3 and V is TRBV7-3, with 9 bases matching TRBD2. The V segment lost 0 bases and the J segment 7 bases; nucleotides outside the gene matches: 5. Germline loops: CDR1 SGHTA, CDR2 FQGTGA. This CDR3 has 15 residues. The CDR3 bases are TGTGCCAGCAGCTTAACTAGCGGGGGTGGTAATACGCAGTATTTT. It is translated as CASSLTSGGGNTQYF.

This chain connects TRBV29-1 to TRBJ1-1, with D possibly being TRBD1 (5 bases). The CDR3 consists of 14 residues. CDR1 and CDR2 (germline): SQVTM, ANQGSEA. The germline V and J ends were trimmed by 1 base and 7 bases, with 16 bases remaining between them. The CDR3 spells CSVEGRRERGEAFF. The CDR3 coding sequence is TGCAGCGTTGAAGGGCGCAGGGAAAGGGGTGAAGCTTTCTTT.

The J gene is TRBJ1-5, the V gene TRBV5-1, with 11 bases fitting TRBD1. Per the germline V gene, CDR1 is SGHRS and CDR2 is YFSETQ. V gave up 0 bases and J gave up 8 bases; unmatched junction bases: 7. The CDR3 covers 16 residues. Written as DNA, the CDR3 is TGCGCCAGCAGCTTGGGGGGACAGGGGGTATCAGAGCCCCAGCATTTT. The encoded protein is CASSLGGQGVSEPQHF.

The chain carries TRBV13 and TRBJ2-2, with 8 positions matching TRBD2. The CDR3 runs 15 residues. The V and J ends lost 5 bases and 5 bases, in that order; junction bases with no gene match: 7. The V gene's germline CDR1 is PRHDT and CDR2 FYEKMQ (reference sequence). This CDR3 reads CASSLSGRGTGELFF. CDR3 nucleotides: TGTGCCAGCAGCCTCTCCGGGAGGGGGACCGGGGAGCTGTTTTTT.

The chain joins TRBV4-1 to TRBJ1-4, with D perhaps matching TRBD1 (5 bases). The germline V gene encodes CDR1 MGHRA and CDR2 YSYEKL. CDR3 length: 15 residues. The germline V and J ends were trimmed by 8 bases and 1 base, with 14 bases remaining between them. CDR3 sequence: CASSRTGLTNEKLFF. The CDR3 DNA reads as TGCGCCAGCTCCAGAACAGGCTTAACTAATGAAAAACTGTTTTTT.